This T cell receptor beta chain is drawn from a study of blood T cell repertoires in COVID-19. Study context: Some COVID-19 samples were acute and others convalescent; all came from the United States, Italy and Spain.

The participants were between about 18 and 95 years old and came from 24 US areas. Among Cohort 3 donors, those recovered had two negative PCRs, clearance, or symptom resolution. The CDR3 contains 13 residues. Per the germline V gene, CDR1 is SQVTM and CDR2 is ANQGSEA. Authors' analysis steps: Amplification with reference gene primers provided the estimates of nucleated cell counts. Measured with immunoSEQ multiplex PCR; TCRdb has only the in-frame clones, and not every one. V and J calls and clone size are those listed in that table; D and trimming were worked out from the DNA. Of 95,000 to 150,000 clones listed, 84% are singletons. This clone showed up just once.

This TCR came from a woman aged 25 to 45 who had recovered from COVID-19. The chain joins TRBV29-1 to TRBJ1-1, with 7 bases lining up with TRBD1. The source material was PBMCs or T cells enriched from blood (not recorded which). The CDR3 DNA follows: TGCAGTTTCCGCCGACAGGGGAACACTGAAGCTTTCTTT. Its protein is CSFRRQGNTEAFF.